The T cell receptor beta chain described here comes from a study of cytomegalovirus exposure and HLA in healthy donors. Points from the study as a whole: TCR beta chain V- and J-gene trimming was linked, in a later analysis, to a missense variant in DCLRE1C. In a later analysis, compared with equally common non-associated chains, HLA-associated beta chains were more expanded. Using a false discovery rate of 0.05, a later analysis showed that some 16,000 TCR beta sequences were associated with HLA alleles. With high specificity and sensitivity, the classifier reportedly diagnosed cytomegalovirus status.

Both 60 Vbeta primers and 13 Jbeta primers went into the PCR. Sequenced by immunoSEQ multiplex PCR; TCRdb stores in-frame clones only, minus some. The sample records 200,000 to 250,000 clones, about 72% being singletons. Worth noting for this clone: Its matching antigen is unknown.

Germline CDR1 reads SGHTA; CDR2 reads FQGTGA. The CDR3 is 16 amino acids. V was trimmed by 5 bases and J by 2 bases, leaving 13 bases between them. The chain uses TRBV7-3 and TRBJ2-6; D might be TRBD2 (6 bases). The clonotype was recovered from a male donor in good health and CMV-seronegative. Sequencing was done on a sample of PBMCs. The CDR3 here is CASSPSGGTGANVLTF. The CDR3 DNA sequence: TGTGCCAGCAGCCCCTCCGGGGGAACTGGGGCCAACGTCCTGACTTTC.